What follows are 9 T cell receptor beta chains derived from one specimen sequenced in a study of shared clonotypes between healthy human individuals. Profiling relied on immunoSEQ multiplex PCR, and the TCRdb table lists in-frame clones only, not all of them. In the table there are about a million clones, approximately 72% of which are singletons. The specimen was memory CD4+ T cells sorted from blood. Subset: CD45RA-negative fraction. All receptors derive from a man aged 18 to 29 in good health.

This clone was counted a few times. The chain carries TRBV6-1 and TRBJ2-7; D possibly corresponds to TRBD1 (5 bases). The CDR3 has 13 residues. The germline gives CDR1 MNHNS, CDR2 SASEGT. The V and J ends lost 6 bases and 1 base respectively, with 10 bases between them. The CDR3 DNA sequence: TGTGCCAGCAGCGCCCAGGGTTCCTACGAGCAGTACTTC. Amino acids: CASSAQGSYEQYF.

At least ten counts were recorded for this clone. The chain uses TRBV7-2 and TRBJ2-3; 10 bases map to TRBD2. This CDR3 region has 16 residues. Per the germline V gene, CDR1 is SGHTA and CDR2 is FQGNSA. Germline trimming cut 2 bases from V and 4 bases from J; bases unmatched to any gene: 6. CDR3 loop: CASSLQAGGPSDTQYF. CDR3 DNA: TGTGCCAGCAGCTTACAAGCGGGGGGGCCCTCAGATACGCAGTATTTT.

This clone appeared many times. The chain recombines TRBV5-6 with TRBJ2-5, with 10 positions matching TRBD1. The CDR3 loop spans 19 amino acids. J lost 1 base, V lost 3 bases, and 15 bases had no gene match. Germline V gene data show CDR1 as SGHDT and CDR2 as YYEEEE. CDR3 coding DNA: TGTGCCAGCAGCTCACCGACTGGAGGGACAGGGGTCTTCCAAGAGACCCAGTACTTC. This encodes CASSSPTGGTGVFQETQYF.

The V call is TRBV5-4, the J call TRBJ1-2, with D perhaps TRBD1 (5 bases). Germline assignment: CDR1 SGHNT and CDR2 YYREEE (reference sequence). The CDR3 is 12 amino acids. The V end lost 9 bases, the J end lost 4 bases, and 13 bases lay between the germline ends. CDR3 in amino acids: CAITQDAYGYTF. As DNA, the CDR3 is TGTGCCATTACACAGGATGCCTATGGCTACACCTTC.

The chain joins TRBV7-2 to TRBJ2-5, with D maybe TRBD2 (6 bases). V was clipped by 5 bases and J by 4 bases, with 11 bases between them. Per the germline V gene, CDR1 is SGHTA and CDR2 is FQGNSA. This CDR3 region has 13 residues. CDR3: CASSTWRGETQYF. CDR3 nucleotides: TGTGCCAGCAGCACCTGGAGGGGAGAGACCCAGTACTTC. Using reference TRBV7-2 and TRBJ2-5 for the parts outside the CDR3, the full variable domain is GAGVSQSPSNKVTEKGKDVELRCDPISGHTALYWYRQSLGQGLEFLIYFQGNSAPDKSGLPSDRFSAERTGGSVSTLTIQRTQQEDSAVYLCASSTWRGETQYFGPGTRLLVL.

The V and J genes are TRBV7-2 and TRBJ2-3; a weak D match, TRBD2 (5 bases). V lost 10 bases and J lost 0, with 11 bases in between. The CDR3 runs 13 residues. The germline gives CDR1 SGHTA, CDR2 FQGNSA. CDR3 amino acids: CATSGSSTDTQYF. In DNA form, the CDR3 reads TGTGCCACCTCGGGGTCTAGCACAGATACGCAGTATTTT. The full variable domain, with the rest looked up from reference TRBV7-2 and TRBJ2-3, is GAGVSQSPSNKVTEKGKDVELRCDPISGHTALYWYRQSLGQGLEFLIYFQGNSAPDKSGLPSDRFSAERTGGSVSTLTIQRTQQEDSAVYLCATSGSSTDTQYFGPGTRLTVL.

The gene calls are TRBV10-3 and TRBJ2-1, with D unclear. The CDR3 length is 11 residues. In germline, CDR1 is ENHRY, CDR2 SYGVKD. V lost 2 bases and J lost 9, with 5 bases in between. CDR3 nucleotides: TGTGCCATCAGTGAGGGGTTTGAGCAGTTCTTC. Amino acid sequence: CAISEGFEQFF.

The chain uses TRBV30 and TRBJ2-7; tentatively, D is TRBD1 (6 bases). There are 10 residues in the CDR3. The V end lost 2 bases, the J end lost 10 bases, and 9 bases lay between the germline ends. Germline CDR1 and CDR2: GTSNPN and SVGIG (reference sequence). As DNA, the CDR3 is TGTGCCTGGAGTAGAGGGACACAGTACTTC. It codes for CAWSRGTQYF.

The V call is TRBV5-5, the J call TRBJ2-6, with D perhaps matching TRBD1 (6 bases). There are 16 residues in the CDR3. Germline CDR1 SGHKS, CDR2 YYEKEE (reference sequence). V lost 3 bases and J lost 3, with 13 bases in between. CDR3 residues: CASSWSTGFGANVLTF. CDR3 sequence (DNA): TGTGCCAGCAGCTGGAGTACAGGGTTTGGGGCCAACGTCCTGACTTTC.